The T cell receptor (beta chain) under discussion was sequenced for a study of blood T cell repertoires in COVID-19. Study details: Samples came from the United States, Italy and Spain, spanning acute and convalescent COVID-19. Sources were T cells, B-cell-depleted T cells, or PBMCs; the material itself was cDNA or gDNA.

Residents of 24 US areas, aged roughly 18 to 89 years, made up the participants. Donors were grouped by their self-reported clinical history. Trimming removed 2 bases from V and 3 bases from J; junction bases left unmatched: 8. The CDR3 totals 17 residues. Looked up from germline, CDR1 is SGHRS and CDR2 is YFSETQ. The data were produced by immunoSEQ multiplex PCR, yet TCRdb's version contains in-frame clones alone and is incomplete. The data contain under 300,000 clones, around nine tenths of them seen just once; the ten biggest clones take up approximately 1.9%. The chain links TRBV5-1 to TRBJ2-3; the match to TRBD2 covers 11 bases. This TCR derives from a woman under 30 who had recovered from COVID-19. The specimen was PBMCs or T cells enriched from blood (not recorded which). CDR3 DNA: TGCGCCAGCAGCTTTCGACTAGCGGGACGAGTGACAGATACGCAGTATTTT. Translated: CASSFRLAGRVTDTQYF.